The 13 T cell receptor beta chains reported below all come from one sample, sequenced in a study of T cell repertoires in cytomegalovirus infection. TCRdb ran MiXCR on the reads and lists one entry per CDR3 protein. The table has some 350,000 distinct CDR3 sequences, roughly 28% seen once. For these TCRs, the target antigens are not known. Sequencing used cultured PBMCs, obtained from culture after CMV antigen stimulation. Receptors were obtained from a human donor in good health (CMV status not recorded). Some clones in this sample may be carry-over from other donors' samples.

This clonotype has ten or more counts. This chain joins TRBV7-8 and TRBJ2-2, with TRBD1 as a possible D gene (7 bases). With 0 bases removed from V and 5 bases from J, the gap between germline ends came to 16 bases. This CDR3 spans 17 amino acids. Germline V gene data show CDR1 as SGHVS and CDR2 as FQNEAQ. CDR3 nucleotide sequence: TGTGCCAGCAGCTTAGCGCTGCGACAGGGAGGAACCGGGGAGCTGTTTTTT. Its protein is CASSLALRQGGTGELFF.

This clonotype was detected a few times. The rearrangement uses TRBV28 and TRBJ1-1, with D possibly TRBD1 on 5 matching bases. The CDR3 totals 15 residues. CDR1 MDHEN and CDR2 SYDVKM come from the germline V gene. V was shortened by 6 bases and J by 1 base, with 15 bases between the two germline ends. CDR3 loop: CASSPIWTKNTEAFF. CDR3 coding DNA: TGTGCCAGCAGCCCTATTTGGACAAAGAACACTGAAGCTTTCTTT.

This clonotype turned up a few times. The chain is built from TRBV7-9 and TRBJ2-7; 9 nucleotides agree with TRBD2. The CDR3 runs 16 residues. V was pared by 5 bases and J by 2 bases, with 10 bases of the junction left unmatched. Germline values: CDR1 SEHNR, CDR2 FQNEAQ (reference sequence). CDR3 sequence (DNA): TGTGCCAGCAGCCCCCCTGGAGCGGGAGGTACCTACGAGCAGTACTTC. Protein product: CASSPPGAGGTYEQYF.

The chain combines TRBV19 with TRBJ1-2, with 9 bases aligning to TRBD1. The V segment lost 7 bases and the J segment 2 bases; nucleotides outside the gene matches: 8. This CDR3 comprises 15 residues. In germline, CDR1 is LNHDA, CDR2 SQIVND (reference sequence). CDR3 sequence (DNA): TGTGCCAGTATCCCAAAGACAGGGGGAAACTATGGCTACACCTTC. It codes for CASIPKTGGNYGYTF.

The DNA of the CDR3 is TGCAGCGTCTTACCCCGAGGAGCGGGCTCCTACAATGAGCAGTTCTTC. It specifies CSVLPRGAGSYNEQFF. The chain joins TRBV29-1 to TRBJ2-1, with D perhaps TRBD2 (6 bases). In germline, CDR1 is SQVTM, CDR2 ANQGSEA. The CDR3 totals 16 residues. V was trimmed by 6 bases and J by 0 bases, leaving 18 bases between them.

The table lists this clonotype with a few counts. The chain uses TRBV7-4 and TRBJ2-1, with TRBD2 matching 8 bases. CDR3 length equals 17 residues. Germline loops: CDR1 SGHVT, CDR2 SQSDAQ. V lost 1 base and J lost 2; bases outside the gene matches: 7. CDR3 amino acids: CASSLGSGGDTYNEQFF. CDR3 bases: TGTGCCAGCAGCTTAGGCAGCGGGGGAGACACCTACAATGAGCAGTTCTTC.

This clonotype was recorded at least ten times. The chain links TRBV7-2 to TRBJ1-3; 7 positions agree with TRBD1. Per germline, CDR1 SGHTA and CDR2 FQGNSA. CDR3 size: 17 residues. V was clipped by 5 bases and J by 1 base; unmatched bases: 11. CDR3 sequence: CASSPGQATFSGNTIYF. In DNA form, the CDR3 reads TGTGCCAGCAGCCCAGGACAGGCTACTTTTTCTGGAAACACCATATATTTT.

CDR3 nucleotide sequence: TGTGCCAGCAGCCATGGGGGAGGTCGGGTTGAGACCCAGTACTTC. It encodes CASSHGGGRVETQYF. The chain couples TRBV3-1 to TRBJ2-5; maybe TRBD2 (6 bases). This CDR3 is 15 amino acids long. Per germline, CDR1 LGHDT and CDR2 YNNKEL (reference sequence). V lost 3 bases to trimming and J lost 5 bases, with 16 bases between them.

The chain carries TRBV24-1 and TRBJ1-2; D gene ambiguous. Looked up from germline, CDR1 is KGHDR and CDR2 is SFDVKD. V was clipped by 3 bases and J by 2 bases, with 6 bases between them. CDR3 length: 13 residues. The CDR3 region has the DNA TGTGCCACCAGTGATCTACCGAACTATGGCTACACCTTC. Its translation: CATSDLPNYGYTF.

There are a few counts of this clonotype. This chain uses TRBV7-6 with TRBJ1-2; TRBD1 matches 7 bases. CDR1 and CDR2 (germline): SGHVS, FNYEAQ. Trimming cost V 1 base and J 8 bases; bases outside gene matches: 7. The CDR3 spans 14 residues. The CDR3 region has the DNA TGTGCCAGCAGCTTAGAGTTAGGGGGCCACGGCTACACCTTC. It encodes CASSLELGGHGYTF.

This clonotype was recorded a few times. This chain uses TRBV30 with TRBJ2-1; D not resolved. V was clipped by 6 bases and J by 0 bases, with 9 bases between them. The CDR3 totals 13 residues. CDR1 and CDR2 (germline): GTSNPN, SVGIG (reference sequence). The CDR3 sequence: CACSASSYNEQFF. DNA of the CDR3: TGTGCCTGCTCGGCGAGCTCCTACAATGAGCAGTTCTTC.

CDR3 DNA sequence: TGTGCCATCAGGTCCGGGACAGGGTCGCAACAGCCCCAGCATTTT. Translated: CAIRSGTGSQQPQHF. The J gene is TRBJ1-5, the V gene TRBV10-3, with TRBD1 matching over 9 bases. Per germline, CDR1 ENHRY and CDR2 SYGVKD. V lost 6 bases, J lost 7 bases, and 10 bases stayed unmatched. The CDR3 loop spans 15 amino acids.

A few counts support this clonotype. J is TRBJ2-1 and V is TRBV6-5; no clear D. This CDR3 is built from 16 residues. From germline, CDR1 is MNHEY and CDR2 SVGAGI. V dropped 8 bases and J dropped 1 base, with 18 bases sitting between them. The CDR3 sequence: CASHPLMGSSYNEQFF. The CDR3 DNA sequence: TGTGCCAGCCACCCCCTTATGGGAAGTTCCTACAATGAGCAGTTCTTC.